The clone carrying this TCR beta chain has at least ten counts. Its cognate antigen is unknown. These data come from a study of lung T cells in sarcoidosis with Löfgren's syndrome. Study summary: Analyses focused on Löfgren's syndrome patients. Study-level points and caveats: Löfgren's syndrome patients reportedly showed greatest TRAV12-1 and TRBV2 expansion versus controls. TRAV12-1 preferentially paired with TRBV2, with homologous CDR3s. Multiple Löfgren's syndrome patients reportedly shared TRAV12-1 and TRBV2 CDR3 motifs.

Each CDR3 protein is one row after TCRdb ran MiXCR on the reads. The sample holds about 63,000 distinct CDR3 sequences, approximately 22% seen once. J lost 7 bases, V lost 5 bases, and 8 bases had no gene match. The CDR3 is made up of 15 amino acids. CDR1 and CDR2 from the germline V gene are MNHNS and SASEGT. Sequencing was carried out using CD4+ T cells from PBMCs. This chain joins TRBV6-1 and TRBJ2-1; 10 bases fit TRBD1. This receptor was identified in a human donor with sarcoidosis (Löfgren's syndrome or another form), or a control subject (not recorded which). The CDR3 DNA follows: TGTGCCAGCAGTTTTGCCGGGACAGGGGTAAATGAGCAGTTCTTC. Amino acid sequence: CASSFAGTGVNEQFF.